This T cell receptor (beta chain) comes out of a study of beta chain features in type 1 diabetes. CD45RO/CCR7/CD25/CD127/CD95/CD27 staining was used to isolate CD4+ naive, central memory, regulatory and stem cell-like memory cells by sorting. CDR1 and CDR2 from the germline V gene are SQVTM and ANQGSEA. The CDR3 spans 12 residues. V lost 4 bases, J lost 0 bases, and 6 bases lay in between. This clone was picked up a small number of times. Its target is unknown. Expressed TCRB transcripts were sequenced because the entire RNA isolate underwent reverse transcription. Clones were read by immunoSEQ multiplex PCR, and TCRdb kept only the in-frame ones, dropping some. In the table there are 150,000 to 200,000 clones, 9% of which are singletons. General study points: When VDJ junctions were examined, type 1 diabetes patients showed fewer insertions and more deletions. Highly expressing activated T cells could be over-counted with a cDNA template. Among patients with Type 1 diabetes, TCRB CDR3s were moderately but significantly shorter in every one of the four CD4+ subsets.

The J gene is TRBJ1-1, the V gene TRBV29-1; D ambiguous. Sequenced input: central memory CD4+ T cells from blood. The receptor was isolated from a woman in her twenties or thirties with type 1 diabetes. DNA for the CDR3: TGCAGCGTTGGGCTTCTGAACACTGAAGCTTTCTTT. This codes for CSVGLLNTEAFF. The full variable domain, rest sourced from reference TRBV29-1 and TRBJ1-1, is SAVISQKPSRDICQRGTSLTIQCQVDSQVTMMFWYRQQPGQSLTLIATANQGSEATYESGFVIDKFPISRPNLTFSTLTVSNMSPEDSSIYLCSVGLLNTEAFFGQGTRLTVV.